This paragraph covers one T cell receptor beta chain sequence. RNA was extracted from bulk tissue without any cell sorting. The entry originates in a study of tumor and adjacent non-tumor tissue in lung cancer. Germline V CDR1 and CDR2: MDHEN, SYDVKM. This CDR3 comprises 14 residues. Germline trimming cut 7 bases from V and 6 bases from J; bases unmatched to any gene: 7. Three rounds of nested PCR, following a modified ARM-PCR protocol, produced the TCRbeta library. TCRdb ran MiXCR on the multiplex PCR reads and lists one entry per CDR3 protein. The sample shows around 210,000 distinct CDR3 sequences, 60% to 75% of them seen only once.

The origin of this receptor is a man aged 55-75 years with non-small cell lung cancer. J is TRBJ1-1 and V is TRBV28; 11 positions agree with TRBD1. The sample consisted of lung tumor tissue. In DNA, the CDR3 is TGTGCCAGCACGGACAGGGGGCCCTTGGCTGAAGCTTTCTTT. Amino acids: CASTDRGPLAEAFF.